The 7 T cell receptor beta chains below were found in one sample sequenced in a study of blood T cell repertoires in COVID-19. Sequencing used immunoSEQ multiplex PCR; TCRdb keeps in-frame clones, though not all of them. The data hold about 88,000 clones, with approximately 87% observed a single time. Specimen: peripheral blood. Source of these receptors: a woman in her sixties or seventies with acute or convalescent COVID-19.

V is TRBV5-1 and J is TRBJ2-3, with 11 bases identical to TRBD2. Unmatched junction bases numbered 4, after V lost 4 bases and J lost 3 bases. Germline assignment: CDR1 SGHRS and CDR2 YFSETQ. The CDR3 is 15 amino acids. The CDR3 sequence is CASSPPSGGTDTQYF. The DNA for the CDR3 is TGCGCCAGCAGCCCGCCTAGCGGGGGGACAGATACGCAGTATTTT. The full variable domain, with the rest looked up from reference TRBV5-1 and TRBJ2-3, is KAGVTQTPRYLIKTRGQQVTLSCSPISGHRSVSWYQQTPGQGLQFLFEYFSETQRNKGNFPGRFSGRQFSNSRSEMNVSTLELGDSALYLCASSPPSGGTDTQYFGPGTRLTVL.

This rearrangement joins TRBV9 to TRBJ1-2; a weak D match, TRBD1 (5 bases). CDR3 length equals 13 residues. The V gene lost 0 bases and the J gene lost 7 bases, with 10 bases spanning the gap. Germline V gives CDR1 SGDLS, CDR2 YYNGEE. The DNA of the CDR3 is TGTGCCAGCAGCGTAGCTTCGACAGTTGGCTACACCTTC. This encodes CASSVASTVGYTF.

The J gene is TRBJ2-5, the V gene TRBV11-3; D remains unclear. The CDR3 has 11 residues. V shed 4 bases and J shed 11 bases, with 11 bases lying between them. Germline loops: CDR1 SGHNT, CDR2 YENEEA. The CDR3 loop reads CASSSDKAQYF. CDR3 in DNA: TGTGCCAGCAGCTCCGACAAGGCACAGTACTTC.

This clone appeared once. J is TRBJ2-2 and V is TRBV7-9; D unclear. Trimming removed 9 bases at V and 8 bases at J, with 16 bases between. Germline CDR1 reads SEHNR; CDR2 reads FQNEAQ (reference sequence). The CDR3 is 13 amino acids. The DNA of the CDR3 is TGTGCCAGAACTCGTATTATCGGTGGGGAGCTGTTTTTT. The encoded protein is CARTRIIGGELFF. The full variable domain, its missing parts supplied by reference TRBV7-9 and TRBJ2-2, is DTGVSQNPRHKITKRGQNVTFRCDPISEHNRLYWYRQTLGQGPEFLTYFQNEAQLEKSRLLSDRFSAERPKGSFSTLEIQRTEQGDSAMYLCARTRIIGGELFFGEGSRLTVL.

This clone turned up a few times. In DNA, the CDR3 is TGTGCCAGTAGTATAGGCTGGGAGACCTATGGCTACACCTTC. This translates into CASSIGWETYGYTF. V and J are TRBV19 and TRBJ1-2; D not resolved. Germline CDR1 reads LNHDA; CDR2 reads SQIVND (reference sequence). CDR3 length: 14 amino acids. V was shortened by 1 base and J by 4 bases, with 10 bases between the two germline ends.

The DNA for the CDR3 is TGCGCCAGCAGCTTTAGCGGGGGGCCGCTTGAGCAGTTCTTC. This translates into CASSFSGGPLEQFF. The chain links TRBV5-1 to TRBJ2-1; 10 nucleotides align to TRBD2. This CDR3 spans 14 amino acids. J lost 9 bases, V lost 2 bases, and 5 bases had no gene match. Germline loops: CDR1 SGHRS, CDR2 YFSETQ.

CDR3 residues: CASSVGLAGGVEQFF. CDR3 coding DNA: TGTGCCAGCAGCGTGGGACTAGCGGGAGGGGTTGAGCAGTTCTTC. The chain recombines TRBV5-8 with TRBJ2-1, with TRBD2 matching over 16 bases. J was trimmed by 9 bases and V by 4 bases; bases with no gene match: 4. Germline V gene sequence: CDR1 SGHTS, CDR2 YDEGEE. The CDR3 is 15 amino acids.